The sequence of this T cell receptor (beta chain) was determined in a study of OX40 agonist ivuxolimab in advanced cancers. Context from the whole study: Ivuxolimab was an agonistic, fully human IgG2 monoclonal antibody directed against OX40 (CD134), a costimulatory receptor. Intravenous ivuxolimab was administered to patients every 2 weeks at six dose levels: 0.01, 0.1, 0.3, 1.5, 3 and 10 mg/kg. Among the approximately 54 dose-escalation patients, about 20 had hepatocellular carcinoma, some 15 melanoma, 9 renal cell carcinoma and 9 head and neck cancer. In the dose-escalation cohort, 70% to 85% of patients were male, and the mean age was roughly 60 years with a range of roughly 23 to 79. Prior anti-PD-1, anti-PD-L1 or anti-CTLA-4 therapy was permitted, and checkpoint inhibitors had been received by about two fifths of dose-escalation patients. Three dose-escalation patients achieved partial responses, one with hepatocellular carcinoma and two with cutaneous melanoma. The purpose of peripheral TCRbeta sequencing was to test whether ivuxolimab changed TCR sequence diversity and led to clonal T-cell expansion. The paper covers the monotherapy dose-escalation part of the phase I ivuxolimab trial, which included N of about 50 patients.

Genomic DNA was extracted from sorted cells for sequencing of the TCRbeta CDR3 region. TCRbeta CDR3 regions were sequenced using the immunoSEQ Assay. TCRdb's version of the immuneACCESS table is confined to in-frame rearrangements and falls short of the full clone set. An unresolved V gene accounts for under half of the shortfall where checked; the remainder is of unknown origin. The sample contains roughly 60,000 clones, roughly 80% of them found a single time. The ten top clones hold 1.9% of the sample. Notes on this clone: No cognate antigen has been identified for it. Per-base quality was not reported, and no clone a single base away is much larger than it.

The germline V gene (reference sequence) gives CDR1 as LNHDA and CDR2 as SQIVND. The CDR3 sequence holds 14 residues, the cysteine and phenylalanine included. The read is trimmed to its CDR3 DNA, 42 bases read in frame from base 1. V is pared back by 3 bases and J by 5 bases, with 13 bases lying between the germline termini. Patients with a history of autoimmune disease or receiving systemic immunosuppression were excluded from the trial. Peripheral blood for TCR sequencing was drawn from every dose cohort at baseline, at cycle 4 day 1 and at cycle 7 day 1. Samples came from an open-label, multicenter, first-in-human phase I dose-escalation trial of ivuxolimab. Adults with locally advanced or metastatic melanoma, renal cell carcinoma, hepatocellular carcinoma or head and neck squamous cell carcinoma were enrolled in the trial. Before TCR sequencing, CD4+ and CD8+ T cells were separately sorted from peripheral blood.

Points the paper makes about the study in general: In the 0.1-3.0 mg/kg groups, partial responders had among the lowest normalized peripheral clonal expansion, particularly in CD8+ T cells. Low levels of normalized T-cell clonal expansion were also seen in some patients who did not respond. At doses from 0.1 to 3.0 mg/kg, clonal expansion was seen in both CD4+ and CD8+ blood T cells between baseline and week 6. After ivuxolimab, CD8+ T cells had more expanded clones than CD4+ T cells on average. Which antigens the clonally expanded peripheral T cells were specific for was not determined.

This receptor was taken from an adult with an advanced solid tumor such as melanoma, head and neck, liver or kidney cancer. The sample consisted of CD4+ or CD8+ T cells sorted from blood, taken in a trial of the OX40 agonist ivuxolimab. The V and J genes are TRBV19 and TRBJ1-1; D gene: possibly TRBD1, on 5 matching bases. The DNA sequence is given as TGTGCCAGTAGTATGGGGGGGATGAGGACTGAAGCTTTCTTT. It is translated as CASSMGGMRTEAFF.